The 30 T cell receptor beta chains listed next were all sequenced from one sample in a study of identical twins. TCRdb called the 5' RACE reads again in MiXCR, with one record for every CDR3 protein. The table lists some 1,600,000 distinct CDR3 sequences, about 31% of them singletons. The sequenced material came from cord blood. These receptors were collected from a newborn girl in good health.

The chain couples TRBV20-1 to TRBJ1-6; no definite D call. The CDR3 runs to 15 residues. The V gene's germline CDR1 is DFQATT and CDR2 SNEGSKA (reference sequence). The V gene lost 0 bases and the J gene lost 7 bases, with 13 bases spanning the gap. CDR3 nucleotide sequence: TGCAGTGCTAGAGATGGGAGGCGGAGGAATTCACCCCTCCACTTT. The encoded protein is CSARDGRRRNSPLHF.

This rearrangement joins TRBV5-1 to TRBJ2-4, with 9 bases that match TRBD2. The end of the DNA fits TRBJ2-7 better, so the J call may be wrong. The germline gives CDR1 SGHRS, CDR2 YFSETQ. This CDR3 spans 15 amino acids. CDR3 amino acids: CASSFWAGGPAEQYF. The CDR3 DNA reads as TGCGCCAGCAGCTTTTGGGCGGGAGGGCCCGCCGAGCAGTACTTC.

The rearrangement joins TRBV7-2 to TRBJ1-2; D is perhaps TRBD1 (5 bases). The CDR3 spans 13 residues. With 3 bases removed from V and 7 bases from J, the gap between germline ends came to 12 bases. The germline gives CDR1 SGHTA, CDR2 FQGNSA. The CDR3 nucleotides are TGTGCCAGCAGCTTGGGAGGGGCGGTTGGCTACACCTTC. Its protein product is CASSLGGAVGYTF.

The gene calls are TRBV4-1 and TRBJ2-3; D possibly corresponds to TRBD2 (5 bases). Trimming took off 4 bases at V and 1 base at J, with 9 bases between the two ends. Germline V lookup: CDR1 MGHRA, CDR2 YSYEKL. CDR3 length equals 14 residues. The CDR3 nucleotides are TGCGCCAGCAGCCGAACACTAGGCACAGATACGCAGTATTTT. This codes for CASSRTLGTDTQYF.

This clonotype turned up a few times. The rearrangement links TRBV6-1 to TRBJ2-3, with 9 bases aligning to TRBD1. After removal of 5 bases from V and 1 base from J, the junction contained 4 bases not matched to a gene. The germline CDR1 and CDR2 sequences are MNHNS and SASEGT. The CDR3 has 15 residues. The DNA for the CDR3 is TGTGCCAGCAGTCGACAGGGGGTGGGCACAGATACGCAGTATTTT. This gives the protein CASSRQGVGTDTQYF.

The sample holds a few counts of this clonotype. The chain joins TRBV2 to TRBJ2-1, with TRBD2 matching 8 bases. Germline V CDR1 and CDR2: SNHLY, FYNNEI. CDR3 length: 14 residues. Trimming took 7 bases from V and 2 from J; bases not matched to a gene: 4. CDR3 region: CASTGTSTYNEQFF. DNA of the CDR3: TGTGCCAGCACCGGGACTAGTACCTACAATGAGCAGTTCTTC.

This clonotype was seen ten or more times. This chain links TRBV4-1 with TRBJ2-1; D unresolved. Germline V gene sequence: CDR1 MGHRA, CDR2 YSYEKL. The germline V and J ends were trimmed by 0 bases and 6 bases, with 12 bases remaining between them. This CDR3 comprises 15 residues. DNA of the CDR3: TGCGCCAGCAGCCAAGATCCCCTACCGGGCAATGAGCAGTTCTTC. Translation: CASSQDPLPGNEQFF.

Comments on this clonotype: This may be a read error: a much more frequent sequence differs by one nucleotide. The chain joins TRBV6-5 to TRBJ1-2; D remains unclear. Between the trimmed V and J ends, which lost 1 base and 0 bases, there was a span of 3 bases. The length of the CDR3 is 13 residues. The germline V gene has CDR1 MNHEY and CDR2 SVGAGI. The CDR3: CASSYWSNYGYTF. The CDR3 DNA reads as TGTGCCAGCAGTTACTGGTCTAACTATGGCTACACCTTC.

About this clonotype: In this CDR3 the conserved last residue, phenylalanine or tryptophan, is missing, so a read error is likely. The chain is built from TRBV12-3 or TRBV12-4 and TRBJ2-1; D may correspond to TRBD1 or TRBD2 (5 bases each). This CDR3 region has 13 residues. The V and J ends lost 3 bases and 5 bases respectively, with 8 bases between them. DNA for the CDR3: TGTGCCAGCAGTTTGGGGGTAAACAATGAGCAGTTCGTC. The encoded protein is CASSLGVNNEQFV.

The chain employs TRBV2 and TRBJ2-7, with 8 bases that match TRBD1. Germline CDR1 reads SNHLY; CDR2 reads FYNNEI. V gave up 7 bases and J gave up 5 bases; unmatched junction bases: 7. The CDR3 runs to 13 residues. The CDR3 sequence: CASIMDRDHEQYF. The CDR3 DNA sequence: TGTGCCAGCATCATGGACAGGGACCACGAGCAGTACTTC.

The V and J genes are TRBV7-2 and TRBJ2-1, with a tentative D call TRBD1 (6 bases). The J call is in doubt because the DNA end fits TRBJ2-7 better. This CDR3 contains 15 residues. Germline loops: CDR1 SGHTA, CDR2 FQGNSA. As DNA, the CDR3 is TGTGCCAGCAGCTTAATCCCGGACAGATACAATGAGCAGTACTTC. This gives the protein CASSLIPDRYNEQYF.

This clonotype was counted only a few times. This chain connects TRBV21-1 to TRBJ2-3; TRBD1, as called in the table, went unchecked against the DNA. TRBV21-1 is reported as a pseudogene. The CDR3 loop spans 15 amino acids. This CDR3 reads CASSKEGGDTDTQYF. The CDR3 nucleotides read TGTGCCAGCAGCAAAGAAGGGGGAGACACAGATACGCAGTATTTT.

This clonotype appeared a few times. CDR3 bases: TGTGCCAGCAGCCTAACGACAGCTCCCTACGAGCAGTACTTC. This gives the protein CASSLTTAPYEQYF. This chain joins TRBV7-9 and TRBJ2-7, with D tentatively TRBD1 (5 bases). The germline gives CDR1 SEHNR, CDR2 FQNEAQ (reference sequence). CDR3 length: 14 amino acids. Trimming left V 5 bases short and J 2 bases short, with 13 bases between.

V is TRBV2 and J is TRBJ1-5; 12 nucleotides match TRBD1. CDR3 size: 18 residues. Trimming cost V 6 bases and J 1 base; bases outside gene matches: 10. CDR1 is SNHLY and CDR2 is FYNNEI in the germline V gene. This chain's CDR3 is CASRPGTGGANSNQPQHF. For the CDR3, the DNA is TGTGCCAGCAGACCCGGGACAGGGGGCGCAAACAGCAATCAGCCCCAGCATTTT. Full variable domain (remainder filled in from reference TRBV2 and TRBJ1-5): EPEVTQTPSHQVTQMGQEVILRCVPISNHLYFYWYRQILGQKVEFLVSFYNNEISEKSEIFDDQFSVERPDGSNFTLKIRSTKLEDSAMYFCASRPGTGGANSNQPQHFGDGTRLSIL.

This clonotype has a handful of counts. This chain uses TRBV5-1 with TRBJ2-1, with D unclear. V lost 0 bases and J lost 0, with 10 bases in between. The CDR3 totals 16 residues. Germline V gives CDR1 SGHRS, CDR2 YFSETQ. The CDR3 is CASSLAQHSSYNEQFF. In DNA form, the CDR3 reads TGCGCCAGCAGCTTGGCCCAACATTCCTCCTACAATGAGCAGTTCTTC.

This chain uses TRBV20-1 with TRBJ2-3, with TRBD2 matching over 8 bases. The length of the CDR3 is 13 residues. CDR1 is DFQATT, CDR2 SNEGSKA, per germline (reference sequence). This chain's CDR3 is CRGVAGSTDTQYF. In nucleotides, the CDR3 is TGCAGAGGGGTAGCGGGAAGCACAGATACGCAGTATTTT.

This clonotype has just a few counts. The CDR3 nucleotides read TGTGCCAGCAGTCAATGGGTCTCCGGGGCCAACGTCCTGACTTTC. This gives the protein CASSQWVSGANVLTF. This chain uses TRBV27 with TRBJ2-6; D uncertain. CDR3 length equals 15 residues. Germline V gene data show CDR1 as MNHEY and CDR2 as SMNVEV (reference sequence). V was cut by 5 bases and J by 4 bases, with 12 bases left in between.

The chain has TRBV29-1 and TRBJ2-1; possibly TRBD1 for D (5 bases). V lost 7 bases and J lost 6, with 19 bases in between. The CDR3 sequence is 14 residues long. Germline loops: CDR1 SQVTM, CDR2 ANQGSEA. CDR3 sequence (DNA): TGCAGCGCTTACAGGTTACGGTTTCTCAATGAGCAGTTCTTC. This encodes CSAYRLRFLNEQFF.

In this sample, this clonotype turned up once. The CDR3 region has the DNA TGTGCCAGCAGTTGGGGGGGGCGCGACGGGGAGCTGTTTTTT. Protein sequence: CASSWGGRDGELFF. This rearrangement joins TRBV12-3 or TRBV12-4 to TRBJ2-2; D possibly corresponds to TRBD2 (7 bases). Trimming stripped 4 bases from V and 7 bases from J, with 13 bases between. CDR3 length equals 14 residues.

J is TRBJ2-7 and V is TRBV2; D may be TRBD2 (6 bases). Per germline, CDR1 SNHLY and CDR2 FYNNEI. This CDR3 contains 14 residues. Trimming removed 2 bases at V and 2 bases at J, with 10 bases between. CDR3 region: CASSERELAYEQYF. In nucleotides, the CDR3 is TGTGCCAGCAGTGAACGGGAGTTGGCCTACGAGCAGTACTTC.

This clonotype was counted only a few times. The genes are TRBV6-6 and TRBJ1-1; a weak D match, TRBD1 (5 bases). Germline V lookup: CDR1 MNHNY, CDR2 SVGAGI (reference sequence). V gave up 7 bases and J gave up 5 bases, with 14 bases separating them. The CDR3 runs 13 residues. DNA of the CDR3: TGTGCCAGCATTGACAGTGCCAGGACTGAAGCTTTCTTT. It codes for CASIDSARTEAFF.

This clonotype came up a few times. This rearrangement joins TRBV6-6 to TRBJ1-5; no reliable D call. Per germline, CDR1 MNHNY and CDR2 SVGAGI (reference sequence). Trimming removed 0 bases at V and 4 bases at J, with 4 bases between. The CDR3 length is 13 residues. The CDR3 spells CASSYSQNQPQHF. In nucleotides, the CDR3 is TGTGCCAGCAGTTACTCACAAAATCAGCCCCAGCATTTT.

This clonotype has just a few counts. The chain couples TRBV12-3 or TRBV12-4 to TRBJ2-4, with TRBD2 matching over 9 bases. The CDR3 spans 19 residues. After removal of 7 bases from V and 1 base from J, the junction contained 17 bases not matched to a gene. In DNA form, the CDR3 reads TGTGCCAGCACTCGAAGGGGACTAGCCCCGTTGGGGGCCAAAAACATTCAGTACTTC. It yields the protein CASTRRGLAPLGAKNIQYF.

In its sample, this clonotype was seen a few times. This sequence joins TRBV27 and TRBJ2-7; 7 bases align to TRBD1. The CDR3 is 16 residues long. With 1 base clipped from V and 2 bases from J, the junction kept 8 bases outside the gene matches. Germline CDR1 reads MNHEY; CDR2 reads SMNVEV (reference sequence). The CDR3 here is CASSLFPRDRPYEQYF. CDR3 bases: TGTGCCAGCAGTTTATTCCCCCGGGACAGACCCTACGAGCAGTACTTC.

This clonotype was seen ten or more times. This chain joins TRBV6-6 and TRBJ2-1; D gene ambiguous. The V end was cut by 6 bases, the J end by 1 base, with 10 bases between. The CDR3 loop spans 14 amino acids. CDR1 and CDR2 (germline): MNHNY, SVGAGI (reference sequence). As DNA, the CDR3 is TGTGCCAGCAGGGGCGGTGTATCCTACAATGAGCAGTTCTTC. Translation gives CASRGGVSYNEQFF.

In DNA form, the CDR3 reads TGTGCCAGCAGCTTGGAAAGGGGAACGGGAGATACGCAGTATTTT. It specifies CASSLERGTGDTQYF. The gene calls are TRBV5-5 and TRBJ2-3; tentatively, D is TRBD1 (5 bases). Trimming removed 0 bases at V and 5 bases at J, with 13 bases between. Germline loops: CDR1 SGHKS, CDR2 YYEKEE (reference sequence). The CDR3 length is 15 residues.

The gene calls are TRBV7-2 and TRBJ2-1; TRBD2 is a possible D gene (5 bases). The last part of the DNA fits TRBJ2-7 better; the J call may be wrong. The germline V gene encodes CDR1 SGHTA and CDR2 FQGNSA. The CDR3 loop spans 17 amino acids. The CDR3 DNA reads TGTGCCAGCAGCTTATCGGCTAGCACATACTCCTACAATGAGCAGTACTTC. Translating it yields CASSLSASTYSYNEQYF.

This clonotype was seen a few times. The chain is built from TRBV18 and TRBJ2-3; D might be TRBD2 (5 bases). Germline values: CDR1 KGHSH, CDR2 LQKENI. The CDR3 extends over 15 amino acids. The V end was cut by 1 base, the J end by 3 bases, with 11 bases between. The CDR3 DNA reads as TGTGCCAGCTCACCACTCGGGGAAGATACAGATACGCAGTATTTT. It is translated as CASSPLGEDTDTQYF.

The V call is TRBV4-2, the J call TRBJ1-1; D is undetermined. V gave up 0 bases and J gave up 9 bases, with 17 bases separating them. Germline V CDR1 and CDR2: LGHNA, YNFKEQ. The CDR3 runs 15 residues. The CDR3 reads CASSQDPLWAGQAFF. The CDR3 DNA sequence: TGTGCCAGCAGCCAAGACCCGTTGTGGGCAGGCCAAGCTTTCTTT.

The chain has TRBV20-1 and TRBJ2-1; 9 bases align to TRBD2. The junction had 21 bases not matched to a gene; V was cut back by 1 base and J by 5 bases. CDR1 and CDR2 from the germline V gene are DFQATT and SNEGSKA (reference sequence). The CDR3 has 20 residues. The CDR3: CSARVHPTLAGERLNNEQFF. Here the CDR3 DNA reads TGCAGTGCTAGAGTCCACCCAACCTTAGCGGGAGAACGGCTAAACAATGAGCAGTTCTTC.